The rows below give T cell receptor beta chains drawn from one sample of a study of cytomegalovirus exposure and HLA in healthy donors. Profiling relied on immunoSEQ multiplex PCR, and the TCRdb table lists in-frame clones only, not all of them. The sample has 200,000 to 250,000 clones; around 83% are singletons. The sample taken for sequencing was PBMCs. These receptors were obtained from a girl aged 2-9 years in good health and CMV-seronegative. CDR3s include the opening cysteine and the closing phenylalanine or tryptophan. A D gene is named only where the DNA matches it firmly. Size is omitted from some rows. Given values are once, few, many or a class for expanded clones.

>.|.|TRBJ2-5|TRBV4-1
TGCGCCAGCAGCCAAGAGGGCAGGGGCTCTGGGGCCCAGTACTTC
CASSQEGRGSGAQYF
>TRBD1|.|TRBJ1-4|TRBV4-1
TGCGCCAGCAGCTTGGGACAGGGGGTCAATGAAAAACTGTTTTTT
CASSLGQGVNEKLFF
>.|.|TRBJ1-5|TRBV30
TGTGCCTGGAGTAAAATGCAACTGAGGGATCAGCCCCAGCATTTT
CAWSKMQLRDQPQHF
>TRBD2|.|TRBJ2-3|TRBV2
TGTGCCAGCAGCAGCGGGGGGGCAATCGCAGATACGCAGTATTTT
CASSSGGAIADTQYF
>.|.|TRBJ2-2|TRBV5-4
TGTGCCAGCAGCTTTAGCGGGAACACCGGGGAGCTGTTTTTT
CASSFSGNTGELFF
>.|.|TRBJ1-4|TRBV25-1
TGTGCCAGCAGTGAGGGACTCTTCGGAAAACTGTTTTTT
CASSEGLFGKLFF
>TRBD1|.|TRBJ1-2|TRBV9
TGTGCCAGCAGACAAACACGACAGGGCGGCTATGGCTACACCTTC
CASRQTRQGGYGYTF
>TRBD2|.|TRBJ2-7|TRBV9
TGTGCCAGCAGCGTCGAGGGACTAGCGGGTGGAGAGCAGTACTTC
CASSVEGLAGGEQYF
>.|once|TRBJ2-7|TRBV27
TGTGCCAGCAGCTTGTCACTACAGGGTTCCTACGAGCAGTACTTC
CASSLSLQGSYEQYF
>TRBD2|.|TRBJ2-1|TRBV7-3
TGTGCCAGCAGCTTAGACCCGGGGGGGCCCCTGAGGGATGAGCAGTTCTTC
CASSLDPGGPLRDEQFF
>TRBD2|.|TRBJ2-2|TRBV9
TGTGCCAGCAGCGTAGTAGCGGGGGGGCGATCCGGGGAGCTGTTTTTT
CASSVVAGGRSGELFF
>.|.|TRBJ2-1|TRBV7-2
TGTGCCAGCAGCTTAGAAGCTGCGTATGAGCAGTTCTTC
CASSLEAAYEQFF
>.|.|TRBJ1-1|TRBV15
TGTGCCACCAGCAGAGATGCGGGGGGAACTGAAGCTTTCTTT
CATSRDAGGTEAFF
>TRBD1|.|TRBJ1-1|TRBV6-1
TGTGCCAGCAGTGAAAGGACAGGGGCCCTGAACACTGAAGCTTTCTTT
CASSERTGALNTEAFF
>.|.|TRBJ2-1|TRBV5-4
TGTGCCAGCAGCCTGCGATGGGGCAGCTCCTACAATGAGCAGTTCTTC
CASSLRWGSSYNEQFF
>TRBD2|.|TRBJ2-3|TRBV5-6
TGTGCCAGCAGCTCCCCTGGGCGGACTAGAGCCACAGATACGCAGTATTTT
CASSSPGRTRATDTQYF
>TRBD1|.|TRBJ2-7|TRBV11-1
TGTGCCAGCAGCTTAGACAGGGGAGCTGACGAGCAGTACTTC
CASSLDRGADEQYF
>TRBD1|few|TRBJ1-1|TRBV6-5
TGTGCCAGCAGGACAGGGGGAGGCGCTGAAGCTTTCTTT
CASRTGGGAEAFF
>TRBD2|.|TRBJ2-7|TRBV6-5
TGTGCCAGCACCCCTGGACTAGCGTCCTACGAGCAGTACTTC
CASTPGLASYEQYF
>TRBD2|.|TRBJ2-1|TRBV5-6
TGTGCCAGCAGCCCCTCGGCTATGGCGGGAGGTCCCCAGTTCTTC
CASSPSAMAGGPQFF
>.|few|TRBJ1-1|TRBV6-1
TGTGCCAGCAGTGCACAGGGAAACACTGAAGCTTTCTTT
CASSAQGNTEAFF
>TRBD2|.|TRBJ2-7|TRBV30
TGTGCCTGGATGCGACTAGCGGGGGGCAACTACGAGCAGTACTTC
CAWMRLAGGNYEQYF
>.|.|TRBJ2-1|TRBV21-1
TGTGCCAGCAAAGCCCTAGCGGGGAATGAGCAGTTCTTC
CASKALAGNEQFF
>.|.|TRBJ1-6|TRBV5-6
TGTGCCAGCCAGGGCAGCATTAATTCACCCCTCCACTTT
CASQGSINSPLHF
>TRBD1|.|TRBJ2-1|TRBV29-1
TGCAGCGCCCGGAACAGGGGGCCTCAGAATGAGCAGTTCTTC
CSARNRGPQNEQFF
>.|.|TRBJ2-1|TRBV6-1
TGTGCCAGCAGTGAGGCTAGCCCCTACAATGAGCAGTTCTTC
CASSEASPYNEQFF
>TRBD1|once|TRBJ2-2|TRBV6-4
TGTGCCAGCAGTGCACGGACAGGGAGCACCGGGGAGCTGTTTTTT
CASSARTGSTGELFF
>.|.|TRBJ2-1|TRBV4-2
TGTGCCAGCAGCCAAGGGGACTTCGGATTCAGCTCCTACAATGAGCAGTTCTTC
CASSQGDFGFSSYNEQFF
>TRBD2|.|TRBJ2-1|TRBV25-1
TGTGCCAGCAGTGGGCTAGCGGTTGAGCAGTTCTTC
CASSGLAVEQFF
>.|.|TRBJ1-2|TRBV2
TGTGCCAGCAGTCGGAAGGGGGATTACGGCTACACCTTC
CASSRKGDYGYTF
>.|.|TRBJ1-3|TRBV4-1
TGCGCCAGCAGCCAGGCCCACTCTGGAAACACCATATATTTT
CASSQAHSGNTIYF
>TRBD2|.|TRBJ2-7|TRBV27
TGTGCCAGCAGTTGGGGGGGCGGGAGGGCCTACGAGCAGTACTTC
CASSWGGGRAYEQYF
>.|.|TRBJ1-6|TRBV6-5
TGTGCCAGCAGTTACTCCATAACAGGGAGAGGATCACCCCTCCACTTT
CASSYSITGRGSPLHF
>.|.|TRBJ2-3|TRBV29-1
TGCAGCGTTGAACCAGGTCAGGGGATCACAGATACGCAGTATTTT
CSVEPGQGITDTQYF
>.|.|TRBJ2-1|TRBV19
TGTGCCAGTAGTATAGATCATGGGGAGCGCTACAATGAGCAGTTCTTC
CASSIDHGERYNEQFF